The 24 T cell receptor beta chains in this list originate from one sample, sequenced in a study of T cells in Graves' hyperthyroidism and ophthalmopathy (dated by TCRdb to between 2019 and 2020). Receptor libraries were prepared by multiplex PCR. TCRdb shows the sequencer as Illumina HiSeq 2000. TCR beta CDR3 regions were amplified from RNA transcripts. The first round of RT-PCR for the TCR CDR3 was performed with the HTBI primer set and the Qiagen OneStep RT-PCR kit. Through fastp at Q25 and MiXCR, TCRdb rebuilt clones from the public reads, retaining in-frame beta chains. Duplicate CDR3 protein sequences are folded into a single record with the most common DNA and genes. The sample includes 35,000 to 40,000 distinct CDR3 sequences, with just under 50% observed a single time. The biggest ten clones account for approximately 6% of the sample. Sequenced: blood. The receptors were sampled from a woman aged 45-65 years with Graves' hyperthyroidism that later progressed to Graves' ophthalmopathy.

This chain links TRBV24-1 with TRBJ2-3, with D tentatively TRBD1 (6 bases). Trimming took off 1 base at V and 4 bases at J, with 20 bases between the two ends. CDR3 length equals 18 residues. Germline loops: CDR1 KGHDR, CDR2 SFDVKD. The CDR3 reads CATSDFPLGASSADTQYF. The CDR3 coding sequence is TGTGCCACCAGTGATTTCCCCCTGGGGGCGTCGAGCGCAGATACGCAGTATTTT.

This clonotype was recorded many times. The V and J genes are TRBV30 and TRBJ1-2; no reliable D call. V was pared by 0 bases and J by 5 bases, with 4 bases between. CDR3 length: 11 amino acids. CDR1 and CDR2 (germline): GTSNPN, SVGIG (reference sequence). The CDR3 protein is CAWSVGYGYTF. Written as DNA, the CDR3 is TGTGCCTGGAGTGTAGGGTATGGCTACACCTTC. Variable domain in full (rest from reference TRBV30 and TRBJ1-2): SQTIHQWPATLVQPVGSPLSLECTVEGTSNPNLYWYRQAAGRGLQLLFYSVGIGQISSEVPQNLSASRPQDRQFILSSKKLLLSDSGFYLCAWSVGYGYTFGSGTRLTVV.

This clonotype was picked up many times. The genes are TRBV4-1 and TRBJ1-5; no firm D call. The germline gives CDR1 MGHRA, CDR2 YSYEKL. This CDR3 comprises 15 residues. Trimming stripped 6 bases from V and 0 bases from J, with 12 bases between. The CDR3 DNA follows: TGCGCCAGCAGATTTTACAGTAATAGCAATCAGCCCCAGCATTTT. This sequence encodes CASRFYSNSNQPQHF.

Ten or more counts support this clonotype. The chain couples TRBV11-3 to TRBJ2-1, with 10 bases aligning to TRBD1. The trim removed 1 base at V and 10 bases at J, leaving 10 bases unmatched. The CDR3 contains 16 residues. Germline CDR1 and CDR2: SGHNT and YENEEA. The CDR3 here is CASSLVRDRGLGEQFF. Here the CDR3 DNA reads TGTGCCAGCAGCTTAGTCCGGGACAGGGGCTTAGGGGAGCAGTTCTTC.

The chain combines TRBV10-2 with TRBJ2-7, with TRBD2 matching 11 bases. This CDR3 is built from 14 residues. V shed 8 bases and J 6 bases; nucleotides not matched to a gene: 9. The germline gives CDR1 WSHSY, CDR2 SAAADI. The CDR3 nucleotides read TGCGCCAGCTGGACGCACGGACTAGCGGGCGAGCAGTACTTC. It encodes CASWTHGLAGEQYF.

This chain connects TRBV6-1 to TRBJ1-5, with 7 bases aligning to TRBD1. V gave up 6 bases and J gave up 2 bases; unmatched junction bases: 7. The V gene's germline CDR1 is MNHNS and CDR2 SASEGT. This CDR3 has 15 residues. In DNA form, the CDR3 reads TGTGCCAGCAGACTACAGGGGTCAGGCAATCAGCCCCAGCATTTT. Translating it yields CASRLQGSGNQPQHF.

V is TRBV10-1 and J is TRBJ2-7; 7 nucleotides match TRBD2. Germline lookup yields CDR1 WNHNN and CDR2 SYGVQD (reference sequence). Trimming took 5 bases from V and 6 from J; bases not matched to a gene: 7. The CDR3 is 13 amino acids. The CDR3 DNA reads TGCGCCAGCAGTAGCGGGGATGGGGGCGAGCAGTACTTC. It codes for CASSSGDGGEQYF.

This clonotype was counted many times. The rearrangement joins TRBV19 to TRBJ2-3; 12 nucleotides match TRBD2. V lost 5 bases to trimming and J lost 4 bases; unmatched junction nucleotides: 4. Germline CDR1 LNHDA, CDR2 SQIVND (reference sequence). This CDR3 spans 15 amino acids. In DNA form, the CDR3 reads TGTGCCAGTAGTTTGCCTAGCGGGAGGGCAGATACGCAGTATTTT. Its translation is CASSLPSGRADTQYF.

This chain uses TRBV7-4 with TRBJ2-5; 8 bases map to TRBD1. V gave up 2 bases and J gave up 5 bases; unmatched junction bases: 10. Germline V lookup: CDR1 SGHVT, CDR2 SQSDAQ. The CDR3 spans 16 residues. The CDR3 DNA is TGTGCCAGCAGCTTAATCCTGCAGGGGGCGGGCGAGACCCAGTACTTC. The encoded protein is CASSLILQGAGETQYF.

This clonotype occurred many times. The chain employs TRBV2 and TRBJ1-5, with 7 bases identical to TRBD1. The CDR3 length is 15 residues. With V trimmed by 4 bases and J by 3 bases, 6 bases remained unmatched. CDR1 is SNHLY and CDR2 is FYNNEI in the germline V gene. CDR3 loop: CASSGQGGINQPQHF. The CDR3 region has the DNA TGTGCCAGCAGTGGGCAGGGGGGCATCAATCAGCCCCAGCATTTT.

This clonotype was observed once. Sequence at one end of the junction differs from germline and may be a read error. V gene TRBV7-2 combines with J gene TRBJ2-5; 14 bases match TRBD2. The germline V gene has CDR1 SGHTA and CDR2 FQGNSA. This CDR3 has 17 amino acids. CDR3 sequence (DNA): TGTGCCAACAGCATAAGCGGGACTAGCGGGAGCACGAAGACCCAGTACTTC. It yields the protein CANSISGTSGSTKTQYF.

On this clonotype: The CDR3 end shows no conserved phenylalanine or tryptophan, and so a read error is likely. The chain is built from TRBV7-2 and TRBJ2-7; D is possibly TRBD2 (6 bases). Looked up from germline, CDR1 is SGHTA and CDR2 is FQGNSA. The CDR3 sequence is 16 residues long. CDR3: CASSWPGRGSSYGQYI. DNA of the CDR3: TGTGCCAGCAGCTGGCCTGGTCGGGGGAGCTCATACGGGCAGTACATC.

In its sample, this clonotype was seen once. V usage is TRBV12-3 or TRBV12-4 and J usage is TRBJ1-1; 9 bases match TRBD1. V shed 5 bases and J 0 bases; nucleotides not matched to a gene: 4. This CDR3 spans 15 amino acids. The CDR3 DNA reads TGTGCCAGCAGTACGAGGACAGGGGTGAACACTGAAGCTTTCTTT. Translation gives CASSTRTGVNTEAFF.

Ten or more counts support this clonotype. The rearrangement joins TRBV14 to TRBJ2-5; D call uncertain. The CDR3 spans 12 residues. V was cut by 4 bases and J by 0 bases, with 3 bases left in between. Germline lookup yields CDR1 SGHDN and CDR2 FVKESK. Here the CDR3 DNA reads TGTGCCAGCAGCCCAGACCAAGAGACCCAGTACTTC. This translates into CASSPDQETQYF.

About this clonotype: The limits of the CDR3 on the DNA are not certain, so only TCRdb's listed CDR3 is given. V is TRBV11-2 and J is TRBJ2-2; the DNA was not compared with TRBD1, the D call given in the table. The germline V gene has CDR1 SGHAT and CDR2 FQNNGV. The length of the CDR3 is 18 amino acids, counting both ends. CDR3 residues: CASSSRPGYEQYFGELFF.

This clonotype was seen repeatedly, ten times or more. This chain links TRBV19 with TRBJ1-1; unclear D gene. The germline V gene encodes CDR1 LNHDA and CDR2 SQIVND (reference sequence). This CDR3 has 13 amino acids. The V and J ends lost 4 bases and 1 base respectively, with 7 bases between them. The CDR3 loop is CASSTEKNTEAFF. Written as DNA, the CDR3 is TGTGCCAGTAGTACTGAGAAGAACACTGAAGCTTTCTTT.

This clonotype was counted at least ten times. The rearrangement joins TRBV29-1 to TRBJ1-4; the match to TRBD1 covers 10 bases. The V gene's germline CDR1 is SQVTM and CDR2 ANQGSEA. The CDR3 spans 15 residues. Germline trimming cut 3 bases from V and 6 bases from J; bases unmatched to any gene: 7. CDR3 nucleotide sequence: TGCAGCGTTGATTTACGGGGACAGGGGTATGAAAAACTGTTTTTT. Protein product: CSVDLRGQGYEKLFF.

The table lists this clonotype with many counts. The V gene is TRBV6-1, the J gene TRBJ1-4; D is ambiguous. CDR1 is MNHNS and CDR2 is SASEGT in the germline V gene. V gave up 7 bases and J gave up 8 bases, with 20 bases separating them. The CDR3 length is 15 residues. For the CDR3, the DNA is TGTGCCAGCAATACGGGGAAATCGGGAGGCGAAAAACTGTTTTTT. It translates to CASNTGKSGGEKLFF.

This clonotype was detected only once. One end of the junction fails to match germline, which may point to a read error. This sequence joins TRBV10-2 and TRBJ2-7; tentatively, D is TRBD1 or TRBD2 (5 bases each). The CDR3 contains 13 residues. CDR1 and CDR2 from the germline V gene are WSHSY and SAAADI. This chain's CDR3 is CAIPGPLCYEQHF. The CDR3, as DNA: TGCGCCATCCCGGGACCTTTGTGCTACGAGCAGCACTTC.

This clonotype has ten or more counts. The chain recombines TRBV6-6 with TRBJ2-1, with 8 bases identical to TRBD2. CDR3 size: 17 residues. The ends lost 6 bases at V and 0 bases at J; junction bases unmatched: 10. Germline CDR1 is MNHNY and CDR2 is SVGAGI (reference sequence). The CDR3 DNA sequence: TGTGCCAGCAGCGCTCTGAGCGGGAGAGCCTCCTACAATGAGCAGTTCTTC. Translated: CASSALSGRASYNEQFF.

This clonotype was seen many times. The junction shows a germline mismatch at one end, possibly a read error. J is TRBJ2-4 and V is TRBV11-3, with D uncertain. Looked up from germline, CDR1 is SGHNT and CDR2 is YENEEA. CDR3 length: 12 residues. The CDR3 nucleotides are TGTGCCAGCAGCTACCCCACGGGCGATACGCACTTC. It is translated as CASSYPTGDTHF. Drawing the rest from reference TRBV11-3 and TRBJ2-4, the complete variable domain is EAGVVQSPRYKIIEKKQPVAFWCNPISGHNTLYWYLQNLGQGPELLIRYENEEAVDDSQLPKDRFSAERLKGVDSTLKIQPAELGDSAVYLCASSYPTGDTHFGAGTRLSVL.

The chain uses TRBV7-9 and TRBJ1-2; 9 positions agree with TRBD1. The V gene's germline CDR1 is SEHNR and CDR2 FQNEAQ (reference sequence). V lost 1 base, J lost 8 bases, and 5 bases stayed unmatched. The length of the CDR3 is 14 residues. The CDR3 DNA is TGTGCCAGCAGCTTAGGAGGGACAGGGTCGGGCTACACCTTC. This sequence encodes CASSLGGTGSGYTF.

The chain employs TRBV7-6 and TRBJ2-3, with D unresolved. Germline CDR1 is SGHVS and CDR2 is FNYEAQ. Trimming cost V 6 bases and J 6 bases, with 10 bases left between them. The CDR3 is 12 residues long. DNA for the CDR3: TGTGCCAGCAGGGATAGGGCGGATACGCAGTATTTT. Amino acids: CASRDRADTQYF. Full variable domain (outside the CDR3, taken from reference TRBV7-6 and TRBJ2-3): GAGVSQSPRYKVTKRGQDVALRCDPISGHVSLYWYRQALGQGPEFLTYFNYEAQQDKSGLPNDRFSAERPEGSISTLTIQRTEQRDSAMYRCASRDRADTQYFGPGTRLTVL.

V gene TRBV4-1 combines with J gene TRBJ2-1; TRBD1 aligns across 8 bases. V was pared by 4 bases and J by 3 bases, with 14 bases of the junction left unmatched. CDR1 MGHRA and CDR2 YSYEKL come from the germline V gene. The CDR3 is 18 amino acids. CDR3 sequence (DNA): TGCGCCAGCAGCCCCAGTCAGGGGGCGGGAAGTAGCTACAATGAGCAGTTCTTC. Protein product: CASSPSQGAGSSYNEQFF.